Included here is one T cell receptor beta chain sequence, with context. Antigen: not known. The study ran its PCR with 60 Vbeta and 13 Jbeta primers. Sequenced by immunoSEQ multiplex PCR; TCRdb stores in-frame clones only, minus some. The sample contains 150,000 to 200,000 clones, 84% of which appear only once. These data are taken from a study of cytomegalovirus exposure and HLA in healthy donors. Study outcomes and limitations: Analyses of presence/absence relied on an assumption of roughly uniform sequencing depth across donors. Per a prior analysis, the majority of TCR beta V segments were productive roughly 90% or roughly 30% of the time.

V was clipped by 0 bases and J by 2 bases, with 15 bases between them. This CDR3 is 16 amino acids long. Germline V gene lookup returns CDR1 SGDLS and CDR2 YYNGEE. The chain has TRBV9 and TRBJ2-7; D might be TRBD1 (5 bases). The material sequenced was PBMCs. This receptor was identified in a girl aged 10-17 years in good health and CMV-seropositive. CDR3 in DNA: TGTGCCAGCAGCGTAGGCCACCGGACACCTACCTACGAGCAGTACTTC. Translating it yields CASSVGHRTPTYEQYF.